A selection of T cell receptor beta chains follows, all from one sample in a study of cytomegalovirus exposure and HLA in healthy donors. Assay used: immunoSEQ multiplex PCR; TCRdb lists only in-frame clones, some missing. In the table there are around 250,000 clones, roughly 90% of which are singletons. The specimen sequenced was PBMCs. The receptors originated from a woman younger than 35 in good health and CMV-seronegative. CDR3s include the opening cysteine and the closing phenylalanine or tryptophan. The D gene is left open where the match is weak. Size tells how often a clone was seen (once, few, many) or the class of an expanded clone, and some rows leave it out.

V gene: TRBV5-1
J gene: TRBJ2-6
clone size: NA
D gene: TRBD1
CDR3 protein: CASSPGTGPGANVLTF
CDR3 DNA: TGCGCCAGCAGCCCGGGGACAGGGCCCGGGGCCAACGTCCTGACTTTC

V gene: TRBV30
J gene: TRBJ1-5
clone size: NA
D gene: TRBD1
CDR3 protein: CAWSHQGVQPQHF
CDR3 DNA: TGTGCCTGGAGTCACCAGGGGGTCCAGCCCCAGCATTTT

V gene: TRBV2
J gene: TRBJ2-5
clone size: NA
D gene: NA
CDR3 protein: CASSEGGPTQYF
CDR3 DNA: TGTGCCAGCAGTGAAGGGGGGCCCACCCAGTACTTC

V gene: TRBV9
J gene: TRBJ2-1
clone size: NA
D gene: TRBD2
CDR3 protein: CASSVVSGGLYNEQFF
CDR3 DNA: TGTGCCAGCAGCGTAGTTTCGGGGGGACTATACAATGAGCAGTTCTTC

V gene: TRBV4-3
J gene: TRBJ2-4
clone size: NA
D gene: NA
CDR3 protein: CASSQAYVGDIQYF
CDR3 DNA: TGCGCCAGCAGCCAAGCATATGTAGGGGACATTCAGTACTTC

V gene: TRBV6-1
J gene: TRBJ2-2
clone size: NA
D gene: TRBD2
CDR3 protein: CASSEPGGTGELFF
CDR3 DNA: TGTGCCAGCAGTGAACCGGGGGGCACCGGGGAGCTGTTTTTT

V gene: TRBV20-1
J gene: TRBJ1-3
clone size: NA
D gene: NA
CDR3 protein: CSATSGNTIYF
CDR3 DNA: TGCAGTGCCACAAGTGGAAACACCATATATTTT

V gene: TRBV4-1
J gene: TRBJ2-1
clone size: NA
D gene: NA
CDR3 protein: CASSSMTDAYYNEQFF
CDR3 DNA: TGCGCCAGCAGCTCAATGACAGACGCCTACTACAATGAGCAGTTCTTC

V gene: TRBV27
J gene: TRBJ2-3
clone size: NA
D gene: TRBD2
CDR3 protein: CASSPESGGSKDTQYF
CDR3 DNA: TGTGCCAGCAGTCCGGAGAGCGGGGGGTCTAAAGATACGCAGTATTTT

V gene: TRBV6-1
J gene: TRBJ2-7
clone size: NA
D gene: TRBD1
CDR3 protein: CASSEGTGDEQYF
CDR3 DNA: TGTGCCAGCAGTGAAGGGACAGGGGACGAGCAGTACTTC

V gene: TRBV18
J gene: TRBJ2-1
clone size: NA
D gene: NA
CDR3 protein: CASSPGSNEQFF
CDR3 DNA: TGTGCCAGCTCACCCGGGTCAAATGAGCAGTTCTTC

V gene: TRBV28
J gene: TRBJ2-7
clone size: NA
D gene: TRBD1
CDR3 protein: CASSHNRGTGYEQYF
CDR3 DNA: TGTGCCAGCAGCCACAACAGGGGGACCGGGTACGAGCAGTACTTC

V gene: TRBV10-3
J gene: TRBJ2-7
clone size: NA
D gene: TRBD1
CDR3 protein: CAISEGQGPYF
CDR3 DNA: TGTGCCATCAGTGAGGGACAGGGGCCGTACTTC

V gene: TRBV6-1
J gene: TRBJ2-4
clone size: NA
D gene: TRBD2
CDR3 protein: CASRLAERNIQYF
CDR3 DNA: TGTGCCAGCAGACTAGCGGAACGAAACATTCAGTACTTC

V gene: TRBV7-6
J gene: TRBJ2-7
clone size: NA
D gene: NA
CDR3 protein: CASSFGGADQYF
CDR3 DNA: TGTGCCAGCAGCTTCGGGGGTGCGGATCAGTACTTC

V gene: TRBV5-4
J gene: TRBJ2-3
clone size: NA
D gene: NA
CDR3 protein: CASSSLGRGAPDTQYF
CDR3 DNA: TGTGCCAGCAGCTCCCTCGGCCGCGGGGCCCCAGATACGCAGTATTTT

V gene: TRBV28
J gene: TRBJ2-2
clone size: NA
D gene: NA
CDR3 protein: CASRIPGPGNTGELFF
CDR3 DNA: TGTGCCAGCAGAATTCCCGGTCCAGGGAACACCGGGGAGCTGTTTTTT

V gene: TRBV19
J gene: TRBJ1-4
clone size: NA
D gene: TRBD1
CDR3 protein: CASSAPGQVNEKLFF
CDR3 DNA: TGTGCCAGTAGTGCCCCGGGACAGGTTAATGAAAAACTGTTTTTT

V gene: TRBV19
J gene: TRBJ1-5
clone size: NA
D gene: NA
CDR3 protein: CASSAQGLLGNQPQHF
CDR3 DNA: TGTGCCAGTAGTGCCCAGGGACTACTGGGCAATCAGCCCCAGCATTTT

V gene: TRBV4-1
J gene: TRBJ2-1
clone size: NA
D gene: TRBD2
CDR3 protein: CASSQAGGSEQFF
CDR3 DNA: TGCGCCAGCAGCCAAGCGGGAGGAAGTGAGCAGTTCTTC

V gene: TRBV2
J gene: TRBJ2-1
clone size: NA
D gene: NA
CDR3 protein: CASRKRGEGEQFF
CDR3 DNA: TGTGCCAGCAGAAAAAGGGGGGAGGGTGAGCAGTTCTTC

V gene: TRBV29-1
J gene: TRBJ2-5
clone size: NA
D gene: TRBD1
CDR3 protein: CSVPTSTGEETQYF
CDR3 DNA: TGCAGCGTACCGACTTCGACAGGGGAAGAGACCCAGTACTTC

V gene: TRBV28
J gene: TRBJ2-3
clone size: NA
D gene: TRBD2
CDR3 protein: CASSQPSLAGVDTQYF
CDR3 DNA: TGTGCCAGCAGCCAACCTTCCCTAGCGGGGGTGGATACGCAGTATTTT

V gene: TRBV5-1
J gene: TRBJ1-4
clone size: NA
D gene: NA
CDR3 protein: CASSLEGTNEKLFF
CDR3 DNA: TGCGCCAGCAGCTTAGAGGGAACTAATGAAAAACTGTTTTTT

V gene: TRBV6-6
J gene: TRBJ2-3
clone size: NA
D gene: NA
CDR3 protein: CASSYWGVDTQYF
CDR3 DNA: TGTGCCAGCAGTTACTGGGGAGTCGATACGCAGTATTTT

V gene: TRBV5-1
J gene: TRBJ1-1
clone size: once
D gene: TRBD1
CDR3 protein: CASSERTGANTEAFF
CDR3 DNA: TGCGCCAGCAGCGAGAGGACAGGGGCAAACACTGAAGCTTTCTTT

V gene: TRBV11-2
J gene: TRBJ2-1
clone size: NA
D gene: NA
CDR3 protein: CASSPTRSRGSYNEQFF
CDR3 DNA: TGTGCCAGCAGCCCAACGCGGAGCCGAGGCTCCTACAATGAGCAGTTCTTC

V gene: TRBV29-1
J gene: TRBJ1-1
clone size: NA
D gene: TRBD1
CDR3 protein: CSVEGVKGQGLRGTEAFF
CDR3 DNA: TGCAGCGTTGAAGGAGTAAAGGGACAGGGGCTACGGGGTACTGAAGCTTTCTTT

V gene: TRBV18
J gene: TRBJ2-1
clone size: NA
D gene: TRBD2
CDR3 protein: CASSPPVLAGGNEQFF
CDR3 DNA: TGTGCCAGCTCACCACCGGTGCTAGCGGGGGGTAATGAGCAGTTCTTC

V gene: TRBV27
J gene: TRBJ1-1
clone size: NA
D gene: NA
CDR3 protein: CASRATGMNTEAFF
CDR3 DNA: TGTGCCAGCAGAGCTACAGGCATGAACACTGAAGCTTTCTTT

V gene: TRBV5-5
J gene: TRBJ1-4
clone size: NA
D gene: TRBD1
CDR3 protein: CASSLLGQDTEKLFF
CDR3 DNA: TGTGCCAGCAGCTTGTTGGGACAGGACACTGAAAAACTGTTTTTT

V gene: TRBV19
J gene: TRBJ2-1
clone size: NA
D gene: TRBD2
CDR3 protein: CASSPAGGTSGGPFF
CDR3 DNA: TGTGCCAGTAGTCCCGCCGGGGGGACTAGCGGGGGCCCCTTCTTC

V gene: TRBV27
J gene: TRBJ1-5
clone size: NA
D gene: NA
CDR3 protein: CASSLWRQNQPQHF
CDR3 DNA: TGTGCCAGCAGTTTATGGAGACAGAATCAGCCCCAGCATTTT

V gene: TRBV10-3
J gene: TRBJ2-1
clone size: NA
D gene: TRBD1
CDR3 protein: CAITTGSYNEQFF
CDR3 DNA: TGTGCCATCACGACAGGGTCCTACAATGAGCAGTTCTTC

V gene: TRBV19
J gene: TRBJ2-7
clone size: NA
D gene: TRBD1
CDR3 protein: CASSASTDRVIYEQYF
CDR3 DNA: TGTGCCAGTAGTGCCTCTACGGACAGGGTTATCTACGAGCAGTACTTC

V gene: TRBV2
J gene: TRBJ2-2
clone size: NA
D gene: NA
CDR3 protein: CASSEQGNTGELFF
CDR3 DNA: TGTGCCAGCAGCGAACAGGGGAACACCGGGGAGCTGTTTTTT

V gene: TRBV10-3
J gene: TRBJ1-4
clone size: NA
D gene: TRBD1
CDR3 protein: CAISERLGQGGEKLFF
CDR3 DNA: TGTGCCATCAGTGAGAGGCTGGGACAGGGGGGCGAAAAACTGTTTTTT

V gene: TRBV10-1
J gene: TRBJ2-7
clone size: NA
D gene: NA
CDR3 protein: CASTEGRRVGHPYEQYF
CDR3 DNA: TGCGCCAGCACCGAAGGGCGTAGGGTGGGACATCCCTACGAGCAGTACTTC

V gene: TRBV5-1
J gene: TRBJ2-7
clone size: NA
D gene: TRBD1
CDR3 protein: CASSLEGAGEQYF
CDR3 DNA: TGCGCCAGCAGCTTGGAGGGGGCAGGCGAGCAGTACTTC

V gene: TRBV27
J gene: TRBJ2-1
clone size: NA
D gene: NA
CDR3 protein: CASSLSVGGPYNEQFF
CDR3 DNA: TGTGCCAGCAGTTTATCGGTGGGGGGGCCCTACAATGAGCAGTTCTTC

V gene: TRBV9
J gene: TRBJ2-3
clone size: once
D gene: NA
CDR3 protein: CASSHTPDTQYF
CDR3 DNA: TGTGCCAGCAGCCACACCCCTGATACGCAGTATTTT

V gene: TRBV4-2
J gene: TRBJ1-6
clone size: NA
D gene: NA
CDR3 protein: CASSRQLDSPLHF
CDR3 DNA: TGTGCCAGCAGCAGACAGTTAGATTCACCCCTCCACTTT

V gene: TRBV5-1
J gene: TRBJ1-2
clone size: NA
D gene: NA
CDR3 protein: CASSYTQGGYTF
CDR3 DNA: TGCGCCAGCAGCTATACACAGGGCGGCTACACCTTC

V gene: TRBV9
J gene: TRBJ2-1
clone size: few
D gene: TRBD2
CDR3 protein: CASSLLAGSSYNEQFF
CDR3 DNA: TGTGCCAGCAGCTTACTAGCGGGAAGCTCCTACAATGAGCAGTTCTTC

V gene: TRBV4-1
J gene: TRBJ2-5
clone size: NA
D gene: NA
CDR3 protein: CASSPRTAQETQYF
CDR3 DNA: TGCGCCAGCAGCCCCAGGACAGCCCAAGAGACCCAGTACTTC

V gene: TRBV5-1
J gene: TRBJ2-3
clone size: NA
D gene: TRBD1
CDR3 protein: CASSPTYGQGYTDTQYF
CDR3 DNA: TGCGCCAGCAGCCCCACATACGGACAGGGATACACAGATACGCAGTATTTT

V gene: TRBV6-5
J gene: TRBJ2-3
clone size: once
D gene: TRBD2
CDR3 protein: CASSYSLSGVVDTQYF
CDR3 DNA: TGTGCCAGCAGTTACTCGTTGAGCGGGGTGGTAGATACGCAGTATTTT

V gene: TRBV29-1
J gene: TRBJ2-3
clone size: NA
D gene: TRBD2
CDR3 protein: CSVAKLAGGDTQYF
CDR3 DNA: TGCAGCGTTGCCAAACTAGCGGGGGGTGATACGCAGTATTTT

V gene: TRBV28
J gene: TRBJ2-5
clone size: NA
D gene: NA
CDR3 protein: CASSLGARETQYF
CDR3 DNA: TGTGCCAGCAGTTTAGGGGCCAGAGAGACCCAGTACTTC

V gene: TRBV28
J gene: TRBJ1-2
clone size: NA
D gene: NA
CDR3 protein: CASSFGGEYYGYTF
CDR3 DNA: TGTGCCAGCAGTTTTGGGGGCGAATACTATGGCTACACCTTC

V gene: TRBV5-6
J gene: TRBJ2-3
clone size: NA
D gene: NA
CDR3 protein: CASSFRQATDTQYF
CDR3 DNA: TGTGCCAGCAGCTTCAGGCAGGCTACAGATACGCAGTATTTT

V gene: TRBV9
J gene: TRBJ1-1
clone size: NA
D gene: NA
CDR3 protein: CASSPGVDLNTEAFF
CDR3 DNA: TGTGCCAGCAGCCCAGGGGTAGACTTGAACACTGAAGCTTTCTTT